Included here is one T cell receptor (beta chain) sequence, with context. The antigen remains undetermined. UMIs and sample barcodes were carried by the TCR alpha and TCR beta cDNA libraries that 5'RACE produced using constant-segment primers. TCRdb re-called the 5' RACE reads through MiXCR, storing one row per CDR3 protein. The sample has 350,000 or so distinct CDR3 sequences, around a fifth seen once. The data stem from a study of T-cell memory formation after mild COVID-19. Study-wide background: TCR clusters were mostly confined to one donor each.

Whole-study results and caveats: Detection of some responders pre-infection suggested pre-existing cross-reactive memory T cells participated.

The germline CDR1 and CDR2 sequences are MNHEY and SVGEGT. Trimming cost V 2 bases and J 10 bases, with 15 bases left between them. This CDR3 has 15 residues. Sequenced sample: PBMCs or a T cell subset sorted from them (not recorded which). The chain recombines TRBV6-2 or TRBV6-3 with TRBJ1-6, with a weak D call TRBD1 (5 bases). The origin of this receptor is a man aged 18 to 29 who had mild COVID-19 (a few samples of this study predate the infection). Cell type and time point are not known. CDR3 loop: CASSYPQAGRSPLHF. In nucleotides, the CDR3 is TGTGCCAGCAGTTACCCCCAGGCGGGACGGTCACCCCTCCACTTT.